Listed here are 14 T cell receptor beta chains from one sample, sequenced in a study of T cells after yellow fever vaccination. TCRdb ran MiXCR on the 5' RACE reads and lists one entry per CDR3 protein. Counted here are more than 75,000 distinct CDR3 sequences, about 8.4% occurring once; the ten biggest clones make up approximately 16%. The source material was CD8+ T cells not binding an NS4B(214-222) dextramer, sorted from PBMCs, sampled roughly 15 days after the first yellow fever vaccination. The receptors derive from a man in his late teens or twenties who received the YFV17D yellow fever vaccine.

This clonotype was counted only a few times. The rearrangement joins TRBV5-6 to TRBJ2-3; a weak D match, TRBD1 (6 bases). Per the germline V gene, CDR1 is SGHDT and CDR2 is YYEEEE. Deletions cut 2 bases from V and 4 bases from J, with 8 bases between. This CDR3 region has 13 residues. Here the CDR3 DNA reads TGTGCCAGCAGCTTACAGGGCCCAGATACGCAGTATTTT. Translated, it gives CASSLQGPDTQYF.

This clonotype appeared a few times. This rearrangement joins TRBV12-3 or TRBV12-4 to TRBJ1-4; D uncertain. Trimming left V 6 bases short and J 0 bases short, with 8 bases between. The CDR3 covers 14 residues. The CDR3 here is CASSHTSTNEKLFF. CDR3 nucleotide sequence: TGTGCCAGCAGCCACACTTCAACTAATGAAAAACTGTTTTTT.

The chain recombines TRBV6-1 with TRBJ2-3, with 10 bases aligning to TRBD2. The V gene end was trimmed by 6 bases and the J gene end by 1 base; junction bases not matched to a gene: 4. CDR3 length: 15 amino acids. The germline gives CDR1 MNHNS, CDR2 SASEGT. In nucleotides, the CDR3 is TGTGCCAGCAGCAGCCTAGCGGGGGGCACAGATACGCAGTATTTT. Its translation is CASSSLAGGTDTQYF.

This clonotype was observed a few times. The chain uses TRBV12-5 and TRBJ2-7; the D is unclear. Germline CDR1 is LGHNT and CDR2 is FRNRAP. This CDR3 has 12 amino acids. With 1 base removed from V and 3 bases from J, the gap between germline ends came to 4 bases. The CDR3 reads CASGLDSYEQYF. Here the CDR3 DNA reads TGTGCTAGTGGTTTGGACAGCTACGAGCAGTACTTC.

This CDR3 is CASSLEPTGSTYEQYF. In nucleotides, the CDR3 is TGTGCCAGCAGCTTAGAGCCGACAGGGTCCACGTACGAGCAGTACTTC. The chain has TRBV11-2 and TRBJ2-7, with 7 bases lining up with TRBD1. The germline V gene encodes CDR1 SGHAT and CDR2 FQNNGV. The CDR3 consists of 16 residues. The junction had 9 bases not matched to a gene; V was cut back by 0 bases and J by 4 bases.

The sample holds a few counts of this clonotype. The V call is TRBV2, the J call TRBJ2-3, with TRBD2 matching 7 bases. Germline V gene lookup returns CDR1 SNHLY and CDR2 FYNNEI. The CDR3 loop spans 14 amino acids. J lost 5 bases, V lost 7 bases, and 9 bases had no gene match. The CDR3: CASKPAGRVDTQYF. In DNA, the CDR3 is TGTGCCAGCAAACCAGCGGGGCGCGTAGATACGCAGTATTTT. The full variable domain, completed using reference TRBV2 and TRBJ2-3, is EPEVTQTPSHQVTQMGQEVILRCVPISNHLYFYWYRQILGQKVEFLVSFYNNEISEKSEIFDDQFSVERPDGSNFTLKIRSTKLEDSAMYFCASKPAGRVDTQYFGPGTRLTVL.

This clonotype has ten or more counts. The chain has TRBV7-2 and TRBJ2-5, with a weak D call TRBD2 (6 bases). Germline V gene sequence: CDR1 SGHTA, CDR2 FQGNSA. The V and J ends lost 5 bases and 4 bases respectively, with 17 bases between them. The CDR3 loop spans 15 amino acids. The CDR3 loop is CASSDPGELPETQYF. The CDR3 DNA is TGTGCCAGCAGCGACCCGGGAGAACTACCAGAGACCCAGTACTTC.

The genes are TRBV12-3 or TRBV12-4 and TRBJ2-5; D gene unclear. This CDR3 comprises 15 residues. V was clipped by 2 bases and J by 3 bases, with 13 bases between them. The CDR3, as DNA: TGTGCCAGCAGTTTACTAGTGCCGCCGAAAGAGACCCAGTACTTC. It specifies CASSLLVPPKETQYF.

This rearrangement joins TRBV5-1 to TRBJ2-3; the D gene is possibly TRBD2 (5 bases). The germline V and J ends were trimmed by 0 bases and 2 bases, with 10 bases remaining between them. The CDR3 covers 15 residues. From germline, CDR1 is SGHRS and CDR2 YFSETQ. CDR3: CASSLGGSVTDTQYF. In nucleotides, the CDR3 is TGCGCCAGCAGCTTGGGGGGTAGCGTCACAGATACGCAGTATTTT.

The chain couples TRBV9 to TRBJ2-3; unclear D gene. The CDR3 extends over 12 amino acids. Trimming left V 2 bases short and J 6 bases short, with 7 bases between. Germline V gene sequence: CDR1 SGDLS, CDR2 YYNGEE. The CDR3 coding sequence is TGTGCCAGCAGCGTGGAAAGCGATACGCAGTATTTT. It codes for CASSVESDTQYF.

This clonotype was counted a few times. The CDR3 nucleotides read TGTGCCAGCAGTTACATCGATCTCAGGGACTCCTACGAGCAGTACTTC. This sequence encodes CASSYIDLRDSYEQYF. The chain has TRBV6-2 or TRBV6-3 and TRBJ2-7; TRBD1 might be the D (5 bases). V gave up 2 bases and J gave up 0 bases, with 14 bases separating them. CDR3 length equals 16 residues. Germline V gene data show CDR1 as MNHEY and CDR2 as SVGEGT.

This clonotype was counted only a few times. The chain uses TRBV16 and TRBJ2-7; D is undetermined. Germline values: CDR1 KGHSY, CDR2 FQNENV. CDR3 length equals 16 residues. V was clipped by 0 bases and J by 2 bases, with 14 bases between them. As DNA, the CDR3 is TGTGCCAGCAGCCAATCAATAGGGCAGACCACCTACGAGCAGTACTTC. Encoded protein: CASSQSIGQTTYEQYF. The full variable domain, its missing parts supplied by reference TRBV16 and TRBJ2-7, is GEEVAQTPKHLVRGEGQKAKLYCAPIKGHSYVFWYQQVLKNEFKFLISFQNENVFDETGMPKERFSAKCLPNSPCSLEIQATKLEDSAVYFCASSQSIGQTTYEQYFGPGTRLTVT.

This clonotype was seen a few times. The gene calls are TRBV28 and TRBJ2-3; 9 bases map to TRBD2. This CDR3 is built from 14 residues. V was clipped by 4 bases and J by 6 bases; unmatched bases: 5. CDR1 MDHEN and CDR2 SYDVKM come from the germline V gene. The CDR3 DNA reads as TGTGCCAGCAGTTCGGCTAGCGGGGAGGATACGCAGTATTTT. It encodes CASSSASGEDTQYF.

V is TRBV14 and J is TRBJ1-2; the D gene is possibly TRBD1 (6 bases). The CDR3 is 15 amino acids. V was shortened by 0 bases and J by 8 bases, with 16 bases between the two germline ends. The germline gives CDR1 SGHDN, CDR2 FVKESK. The DNA for the CDR3 is TGTGCCAGCAGCCAAGAAATCCGGGACAAGGAAGGCTACACCTTC. This codes for CASSQEIRDKEGYTF.